This T cell receptor (beta chain) was profiled in a study of beta chain features in type 1 diabetes. General study results and limits: Any PCR bias toward short templates would affect both groups alike. The VDJ junctions of type 1 diabetes patients carried fewer insertions and more deletions.

The table lists this clone with a few counts. Antigen unknown. The CDR3 is made up of 16 amino acids. Germline values: CDR1 SQVTM, CDR2 ANQGSEA. The trim removed 1 base at V and 1 base at J, leaving 10 bases unmatched. What was sequenced were expressed TCRB transcripts, since all of the isolated RNA had been reverse transcribed. Regulatory, naive and central memory T cell samples averaged approximately 3.8 million reads. TCRdb's copy holds only in-frame clones and misses some; the assay was immunoSEQ multiplex PCR. The sample has around 140,000 clones, under 11% seen once. Stem cell-like memory, regulatory, central memory and naive CD4+ cells were sorted via CD45RO/CCR7/CD25/CD127/CD95/CD27.

This TCR was sampled from a man between 18 and 29 years old in good health. Sequenced sample: naive CD4+ T cells from blood. J is TRBJ2-7 and V is TRBV29-1; 7 bases are shared with TRBD1. Here the CDR3 reads CSVEGGPGQSSYEQYF. CDR3 bases: TGCAGCGTTGAAGGGGGTCCGGGACAGAGTTCCTACGAGCAGTACTTC.